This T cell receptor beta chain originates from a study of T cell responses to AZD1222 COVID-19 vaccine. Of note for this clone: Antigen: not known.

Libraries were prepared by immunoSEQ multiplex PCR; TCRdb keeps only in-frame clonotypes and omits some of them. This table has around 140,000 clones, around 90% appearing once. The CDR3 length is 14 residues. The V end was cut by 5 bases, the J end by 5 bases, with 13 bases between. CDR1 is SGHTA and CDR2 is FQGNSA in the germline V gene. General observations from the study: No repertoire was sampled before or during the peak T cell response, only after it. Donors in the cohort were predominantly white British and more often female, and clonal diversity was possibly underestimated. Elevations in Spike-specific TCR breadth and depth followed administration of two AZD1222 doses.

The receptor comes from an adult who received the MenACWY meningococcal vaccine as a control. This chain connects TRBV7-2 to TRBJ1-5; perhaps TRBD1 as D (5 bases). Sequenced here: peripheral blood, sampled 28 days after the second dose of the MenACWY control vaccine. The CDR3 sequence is CASSARDGDQPQHF. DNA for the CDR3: TGTGCCAGCAGCGCCCGGGACGGAGATCAGCCCCAGCATTTT.